Listed below are T cell receptor beta chains from one sample, sequenced in a study of blood T cell repertoires in COVID-19. The protocol was immunoSEQ multiplex PCR, while the TCRdb copy is restricted to in-frame clones and leaves out a portion. The sample yields 180,000 or so clones, 80% to 90% seen once. The specimen was peripheral blood. The receptor set was obtained from a man aged 55 to 70 with acute or convalescent COVID-19. Both conserved end residues are part of each CDR3. D genes are given only for firm matches. Clone size is stated in some rows and not others, as once, few, many or a class when expanded.

D gene,J gene,V gene,clone size,CDR3 DNA,CDR3 protein
NA,TRBJ1-1,TRBV28,NA,TGTGCCAGCAGAGGAGGGGCTCGGGCTGAAGCTTTCTTT,CASRGGARAEAFF
TRBD1,TRBJ1-5,TRBV19,NA,TGTGCCAGTATCCCGAGGGGACAGGGGGACTATCAGCCCCAGCATTTT,CASIPRGQGDYQPQHF
NA,TRBJ1-3,TRBV19,NA,TGTGCCAGTAGGCCAGGAGGCTCTGGAAACACCATATATTTT,CASRPGGSGNTIYF
TRBD2,TRBJ2-7,TRBV28,NA,TGTGCCAGCAGGCCCGCGGGGGGCGCCTACGAGCAGTACTTC,CASRPAGGAYEQYF
NA,TRBJ1-3,TRBV6-5,NA,TGTGCCAGCAGTTACTCGTGGGGAGCTGGAAACACCATATATTTT,CASSYSWGAGNTIYF
TRBD1,TRBJ2-5,TRBV3-1/TRBV3-2,NA,TGTGCCAGCAGCAAAGGACAGGCGAATCAAGAGACCCAGTACTTC,CASSKGQANQETQYF
TRBD1,TRBJ1-5,TRBV28,NA,TGTGCCAGCAGGCGGACAGGGGGCAATCAGCCCCAGCATTTT,CASRRTGGNQPQHF
TRBD1,TRBJ2-1,TRBV15,once,TGTGCCACCAGCATAGGGGGCTTCTACAATGAGCAGTTCTTC,CATSIGGFYNEQFF
TRBD1,TRBJ2-5,TRBV28,NA,TGTGCCAGCACCCCGGCAGGGACAGGGTACCAAGAGACCCAGTACTTC,CASTPAGTGYQETQYF
NA,TRBJ1-2,TRBV18,once,TGTGCCAGCTCGCAACAGTCCAACTATGGCTACACCTTC,CASSQQSNYGYTF
TRBD2,TRBJ2-1,TRBV24-1,NA,TGTGCCACCAGTGATCATAGCGGGAGGGCCGACAATGAGCAGTTCTTC,CATSDHSGRADNEQFF
TRBD2,TRBJ2-3,TRBV9,NA,TGTGCCAGCAGCCCCCGTGGTAGCGGGACCGATACGCAGTATTTT,CASSPRGSGTDTQYF
TRBD1,TRBJ2-7,TRBV5-1,NA,TGCGCCAGCAGCTTAACCGGGACAGGGGACGAGCAGTACTTC,CASSLTGTGDEQYF
TRBD1,TRBJ1-1,TRBV7-2,NA,TGTGCCAGCAGCGAGGGGGCAGGTACAGAAGGAGCTTTCTTT,CASSEGAGTEGAFF
NA,TRBJ2-7,TRBV2,NA,TGTGCCAGCATTTCATCCACAGGGTACGAGCAGTACTTC,CASISSTGYEQYF
TRBD2,TRBJ2-5,TRBV10-2,NA,TGCGCCAGCAGTGGGGGACTAGCGGAGACCCAGTACTTC,CASSGGLAETQYF
TRBD1,TRBJ2-7,TRBV15,NA,TGTGCCACAGGGACAGGGTTGCACGAGCAGTACTTC,CATGTGLHEQYF
NA,TRBJ2-7,TRBV7-2,once,TGTGCCAGCAGCTCACTAAGCGTCTACGAGCAGTACTTC,CASSSLSVYEQYF
TRBD1,TRBJ1-6,TRBV24-1,NA,TGTGCCACCAGTGATTTGCGAGACAGGGGGTTCAGTAATTCACCCCTCCACTTT,CATSDLRDRGFSNSPLHF
NA,TRBJ2-1,TRBV6-5,few,TGTGCCAGCAAGCGAAGCTTGAACAATGAGCAGTTCTTC,CASKRSLNNEQFF
NA,TRBJ2-3,TRBV15,NA,TGTGCCACCAGCAGAGGAGGCAGCACAGATACGCAGTATTTT,CATSRGGSTDTQYF
NA,TRBJ1-1,TRBV15,NA,TGTGCCACCAGCAGAGTTCCCCCTACGGGGGTGACTGAAGCTTTCTTT,CATSRVPPTGVTEAFF
NA,TRBJ1-6,TRBV6-6,NA,TGTGCCAGCAGTCCCCCGCGGGGCGACTCCTATAATTCACCCCTCCACTTT,CASSPPRGDSYNSPLHF
NA,TRBJ2-3,TRBV5-4,NA,TGTGCCAGCAGCTCCCCCGGGCAGGGCCCAGATACGCAGTATTTT,CASSSPGQGPDTQYF
NA,TRBJ1-2,TRBV5-4,NA,TGTGCCAGCAGCTTGGGGGGCCGCGGTGGTGGCTACACCTTC,CASSLGGRGGGYTF
NA,TRBJ1-6,TRBV27,NA,TGTGCCAGCAGTTTATCGGGGGGAGGTTCACCCCTCCACTTT,CASSLSGGGSPLHF